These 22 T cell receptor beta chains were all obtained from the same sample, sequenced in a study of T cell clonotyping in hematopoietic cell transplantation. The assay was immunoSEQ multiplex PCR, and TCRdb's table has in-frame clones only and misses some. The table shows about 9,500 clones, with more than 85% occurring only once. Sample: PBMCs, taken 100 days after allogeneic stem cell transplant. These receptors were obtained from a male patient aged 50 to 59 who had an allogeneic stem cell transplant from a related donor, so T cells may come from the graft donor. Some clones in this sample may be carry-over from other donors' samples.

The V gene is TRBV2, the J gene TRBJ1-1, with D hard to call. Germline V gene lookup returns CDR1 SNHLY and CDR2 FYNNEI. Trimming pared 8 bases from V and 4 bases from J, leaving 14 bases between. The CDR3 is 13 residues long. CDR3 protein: CASQPSDGTEAFF. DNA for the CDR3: TGTGCCAGCCAACCAAGCGATGGCACTGAAGCTTTCTTT.

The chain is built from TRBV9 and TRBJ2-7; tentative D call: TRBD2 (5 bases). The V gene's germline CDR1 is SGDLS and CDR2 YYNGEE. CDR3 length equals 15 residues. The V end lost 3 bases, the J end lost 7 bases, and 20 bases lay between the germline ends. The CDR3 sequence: CASSDRDLPNGEQYF. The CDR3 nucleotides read TGTGCCAGCAGCGACCGGGATCTACCAAATGGAGAGCAGTACTTC.

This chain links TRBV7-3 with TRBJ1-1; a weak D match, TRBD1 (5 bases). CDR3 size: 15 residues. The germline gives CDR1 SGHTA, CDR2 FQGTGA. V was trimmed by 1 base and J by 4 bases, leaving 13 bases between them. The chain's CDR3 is CASSLRVERGTEAFF. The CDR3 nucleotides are TGTGCCAGCAGCTTAAGGGTGGAGAGGGGCACTGAAGCTTTCTTT.

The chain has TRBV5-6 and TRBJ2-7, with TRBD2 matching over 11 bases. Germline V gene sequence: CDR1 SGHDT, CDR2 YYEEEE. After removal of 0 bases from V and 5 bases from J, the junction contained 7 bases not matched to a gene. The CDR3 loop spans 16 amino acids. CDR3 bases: TGTGCCAGCAGCTTGGTAGCGGGGGGGCGTCCGGACGAGCAGTACTTC. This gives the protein CASSLVAGGRPDEQYF.

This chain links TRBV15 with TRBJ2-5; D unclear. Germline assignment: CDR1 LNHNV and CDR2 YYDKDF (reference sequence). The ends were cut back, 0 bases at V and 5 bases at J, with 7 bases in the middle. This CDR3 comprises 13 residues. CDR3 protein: CATSRDQRETQYF. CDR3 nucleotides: TGTGCCACCAGCAGAGATCAGAGGGAGACCCAGTACTTC.

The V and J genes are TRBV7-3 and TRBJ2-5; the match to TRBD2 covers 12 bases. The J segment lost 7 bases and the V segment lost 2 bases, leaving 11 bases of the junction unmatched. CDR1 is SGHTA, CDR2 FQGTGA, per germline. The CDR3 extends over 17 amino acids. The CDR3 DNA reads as TGTGCCAGCAGCTTATTTGGACTAGCGGGGACTAGTACGACCCAGTACTTC. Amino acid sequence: CASSLFGLAGTSTTQYF.

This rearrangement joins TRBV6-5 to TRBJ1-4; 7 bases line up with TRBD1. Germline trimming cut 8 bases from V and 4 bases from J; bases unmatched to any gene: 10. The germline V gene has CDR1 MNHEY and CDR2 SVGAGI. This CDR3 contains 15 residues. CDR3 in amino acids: CASRRQGGGNEKLFF. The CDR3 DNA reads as TGTGCCAGCCGGCGACAGGGTGGTGGTAATGAAAAACTGTTTTTT.

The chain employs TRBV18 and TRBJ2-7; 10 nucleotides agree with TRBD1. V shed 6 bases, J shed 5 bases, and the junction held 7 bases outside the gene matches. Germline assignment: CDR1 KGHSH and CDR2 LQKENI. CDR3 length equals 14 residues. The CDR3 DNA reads TGTGCCAGCTCCCCGACAGGGGGCGCGAACGAGCAGTACTTC. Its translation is CASSPTGGANEQYF.

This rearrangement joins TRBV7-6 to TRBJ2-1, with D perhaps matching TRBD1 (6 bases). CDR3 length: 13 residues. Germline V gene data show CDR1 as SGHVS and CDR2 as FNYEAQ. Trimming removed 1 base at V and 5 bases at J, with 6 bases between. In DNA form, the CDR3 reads TGTGCCAGCAGCTTAGGGGACAACAATGAGCAGTTCTTC. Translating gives CASSLGDNNEQFF.

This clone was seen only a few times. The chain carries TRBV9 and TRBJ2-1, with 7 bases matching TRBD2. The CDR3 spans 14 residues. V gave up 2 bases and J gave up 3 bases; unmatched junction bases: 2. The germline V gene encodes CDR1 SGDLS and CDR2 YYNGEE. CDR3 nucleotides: TGTGCCAGCAGCGTGGCTAGCGGCTACAATGAGCAGTTCTTC. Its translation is CASSVASGYNEQFF.

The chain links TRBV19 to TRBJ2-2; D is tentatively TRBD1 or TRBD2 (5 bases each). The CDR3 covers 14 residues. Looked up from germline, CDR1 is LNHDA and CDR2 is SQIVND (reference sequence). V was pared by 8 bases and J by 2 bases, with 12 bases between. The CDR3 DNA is TGTGCCAGTCATTGGGGGAGTAACACCGGGGAGCTGTTTTTT. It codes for CASHWGSNTGELFF.

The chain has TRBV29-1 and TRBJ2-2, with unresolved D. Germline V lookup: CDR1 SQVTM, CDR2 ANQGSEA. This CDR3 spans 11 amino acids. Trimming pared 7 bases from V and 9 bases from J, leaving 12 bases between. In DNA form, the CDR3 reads TGCAGCGCAGAATACTACCGGGAGCTGTTTTTT. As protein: CSAEYYRELFF.

In DNA, the CDR3 is TGCGCCAGCAAGCTGACAGGGGGCGGCACCGGGGAGCTGTTTTTT. It translates to CASKLTGGGTGELFF. The chain uses TRBV5-1 and TRBJ2-2; 10 nucleotides match TRBD1. J was trimmed by 4 bases and V by 6 bases; bases with no gene match: 6. In germline, CDR1 is SGHRS, CDR2 YFSETQ. The CDR3 has 15 amino acids.

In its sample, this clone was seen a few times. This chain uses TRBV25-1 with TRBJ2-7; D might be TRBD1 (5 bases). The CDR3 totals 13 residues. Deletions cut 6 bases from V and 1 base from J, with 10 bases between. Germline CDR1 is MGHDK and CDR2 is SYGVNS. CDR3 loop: CASSPTVSYEQYF. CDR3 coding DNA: TGTGCCAGCAGCCCGACAGTTTCCTACGAGCAGTACTTC.

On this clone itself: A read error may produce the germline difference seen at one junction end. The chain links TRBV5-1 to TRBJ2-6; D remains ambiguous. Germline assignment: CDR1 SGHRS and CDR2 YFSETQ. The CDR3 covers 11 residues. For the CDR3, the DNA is TGCGCCAGCAGCCTAGAAACCGACCTTTTTTTC. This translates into CASSLETDLFF.

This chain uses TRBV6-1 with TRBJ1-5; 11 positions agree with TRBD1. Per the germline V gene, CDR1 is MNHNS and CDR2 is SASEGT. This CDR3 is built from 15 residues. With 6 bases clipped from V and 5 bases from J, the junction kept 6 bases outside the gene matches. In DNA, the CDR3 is TGTGCCAGCAGCTGGACAGGGGGCCAAGATCAGCCCCAGCATTTT. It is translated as CASSWTGGQDQPQHF.

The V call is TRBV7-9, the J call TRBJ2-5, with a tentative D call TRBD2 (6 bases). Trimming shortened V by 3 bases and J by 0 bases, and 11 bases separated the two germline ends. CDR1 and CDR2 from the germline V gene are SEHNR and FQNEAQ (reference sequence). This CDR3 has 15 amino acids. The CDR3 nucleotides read TGTGCCAGCAGCTTCACACCGGGGGACCAAGAGACCCAGTACTTC. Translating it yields CASSFTPGDQETQYF.

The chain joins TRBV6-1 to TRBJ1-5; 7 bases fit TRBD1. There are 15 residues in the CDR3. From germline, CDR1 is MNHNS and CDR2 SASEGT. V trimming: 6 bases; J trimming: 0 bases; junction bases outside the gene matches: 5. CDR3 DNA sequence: TGTGCCAGCAGGGGGACAGTACTTAGCAATCAGCCCCAGCATTTT. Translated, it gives CASRGTVLSNQPQHF.

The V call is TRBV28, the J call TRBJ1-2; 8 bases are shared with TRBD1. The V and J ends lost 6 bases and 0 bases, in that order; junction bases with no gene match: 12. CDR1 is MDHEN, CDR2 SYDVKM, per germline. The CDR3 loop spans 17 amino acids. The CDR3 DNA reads TGTGCCAGCAGCCGAACTCTCATGACAGGGGCTAACTATGGCTACACCTTC. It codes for CASSRTLMTGANYGYTF.

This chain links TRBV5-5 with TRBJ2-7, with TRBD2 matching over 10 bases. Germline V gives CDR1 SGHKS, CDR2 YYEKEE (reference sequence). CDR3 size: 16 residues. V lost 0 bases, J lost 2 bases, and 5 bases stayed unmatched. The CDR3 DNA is TGTGCCAGCAGCTTGGTTTCCCTAGCGGGGGCCTACGAGCAGTACTTC. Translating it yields CASSLVSLAGAYEQYF.

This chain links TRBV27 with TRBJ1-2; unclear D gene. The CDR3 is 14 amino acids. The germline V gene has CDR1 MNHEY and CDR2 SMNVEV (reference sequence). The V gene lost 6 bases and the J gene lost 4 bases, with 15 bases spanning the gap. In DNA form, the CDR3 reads TGTGCCAGCAGCCCCGGACCGTTACCCTATGGCTACACCTTC. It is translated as CASSPGPLPYGYTF.

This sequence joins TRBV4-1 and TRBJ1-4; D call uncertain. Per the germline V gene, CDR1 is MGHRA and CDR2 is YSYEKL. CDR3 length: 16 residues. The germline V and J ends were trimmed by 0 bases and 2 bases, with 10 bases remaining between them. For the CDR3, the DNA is TGCGCCAGCAGCCAAGATCTGTTGGTCACTAATGAAAAACTGTTTTTT. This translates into CASSQDLLVTNEKLFF.